The 6 T cell receptor beta chains below all came from one sample that was sequenced in a study of cytomegalovirus exposure and HLA in healthy donors. In the PCR, 60 Vbeta and 13 Jbeta primers were used. Libraries were prepared by immunoSEQ multiplex PCR; TCRdb keeps only in-frame clonotypes and omits some of them. This table holds some 150,000 clones, around three fifths found once. What was sequenced was PBMCs. These receptors were obtained from a woman aged 25 to 39 in good health and CMV-seropositive.

The table lists this clone with a few counts. The chain uses TRBV5-1 and TRBJ1-2; 8 nucleotides align to TRBD1. Germline CDR1 and CDR2: SGHRS and YFSETQ. V trimming: 2 bases; J trimming: 4 bases; junction bases outside the gene matches: 7. The CDR3 sequence is 15 residues long. The DNA of the CDR3 is TGCGCCAGCAGCTTCCAGGGGGCTGGTGTCTATGGCTACACCTTC. It codes for CASSFQGAGVYGYTF.

The CDR3 loop reads CAWSTDRAYEQYF. The CDR3 coding sequence is TGTGCCTGGAGTACTGACAGGGCCTACGAGCAGTACTTC. The gene calls are TRBV30 and TRBJ2-7; TRBD1 matches 7 bases. Losses at the gene ends were 2 bases for V and 2 bases for J; bases not matched to a gene: 3. Germline assignment: CDR1 GTSNPN and CDR2 SVGIG (reference sequence). The CDR3 extends over 13 amino acids.

The chain is built from TRBV5-4 and TRBJ2-1, with D tentatively TRBD2 (5 bases). The CDR3 runs 16 residues. Germline V gene data show CDR1 as SGHNT and CDR2 as YYREEE (reference sequence). V gave up 0 bases and J gave up 0 bases, with 10 bases separating them. This chain's CDR3 is CASSLGLADSYNEQFF. Written as DNA, the CDR3 is TGTGCCAGCAGCTTGGGGCTAGCCGACTCCTACAATGAGCAGTTCTTC.

This clone showed up just once. The chain joins TRBV5-1 to TRBJ1-4, with 7 nucleotides matching TRBD1. With V trimmed by 4 bases and J by 5 bases, 8 bases remained unmatched. Germline loops: CDR1 SGHRS, CDR2 YFSETQ. The CDR3 is 15 amino acids. The CDR3 DNA is TGCGCCAGCAGCATAAGGGACAGCCTGAATGAAAAACTGTTTTTT. Its protein is CASSIRDSLNEKLFF. Full variable domain (missing parts from reference TRBV5-1 and TRBJ1-4): KAGVTQTPRYLIKTRGQQVTLSCSPISGHRSVSWYQQTPGQGLQFLFEYFSETQRNKGNFPGRFSGRQFSNSRSEMNVSTLELGDSALYLCASSIRDSLNEKLFFGSGTQLSVL.

The chain has TRBV13 and TRBJ2-1; TRBD2 agrees at 13 bases. This CDR3 region has 17 residues. V trimming: 4 bases; J trimming: 0 bases; junction bases outside the gene matches: 3. The germline V gene encodes CDR1 PRHDT and CDR2 FYEKMQ (reference sequence). CDR3: CASSSGTSGNSYNEQFF. For the CDR3, the DNA is TGTGCCAGCAGCTCCGGGACTAGCGGGAACTCCTACAATGAGCAGTTCTTC.

This clone has more than one count but fewer than ten. V is TRBV2 and J is TRBJ2-3; 13 bases are shared with TRBD2. Looked up from germline, CDR1 is SNHLY and CDR2 is FYNNEI. The CDR3 contains 14 residues. The junction had 6 bases not matched to a gene; V was cut back by 8 bases and J by 7 bases. The CDR3 coding sequence is TGTGCCAGCCGGACTAGCGGGGGAGAAAATACGCAGTATTTT. Amino acid sequence: CASRTSGGENTQYF.